This T cell receptor beta chain was profiled in a study of blood T cell repertoires in COVID-19. Sequencing was performed with immunoSEQ multiplex PCR; in TCRdb, only in-frame clones are kept and a portion is missing. The data hold under 300,000 clones, with approximately 90% observed a single time. The specimen sequenced was PBMCs or T cells enriched from blood (not recorded which). The sequence was collected from a woman aged 18-30 years who had recovered from COVID-19.

The CDR3 reads CASRRQGSTDTQYF. CDR3 DNA sequence: TGTGCCAGCAGACGACAGGGCAGCACAGATACGCAGTATTTT. V is TRBV6-5 and J is TRBJ2-3; 7 nucleotides line up with TRBD1. The J segment lost 0 bases and the V segment lost 6 bases, leaving 3 bases of the junction unmatched. The CDR3 sequence is 14 residues long. CDR1 and CDR2 (germline): MNHEY, SVGAGI.